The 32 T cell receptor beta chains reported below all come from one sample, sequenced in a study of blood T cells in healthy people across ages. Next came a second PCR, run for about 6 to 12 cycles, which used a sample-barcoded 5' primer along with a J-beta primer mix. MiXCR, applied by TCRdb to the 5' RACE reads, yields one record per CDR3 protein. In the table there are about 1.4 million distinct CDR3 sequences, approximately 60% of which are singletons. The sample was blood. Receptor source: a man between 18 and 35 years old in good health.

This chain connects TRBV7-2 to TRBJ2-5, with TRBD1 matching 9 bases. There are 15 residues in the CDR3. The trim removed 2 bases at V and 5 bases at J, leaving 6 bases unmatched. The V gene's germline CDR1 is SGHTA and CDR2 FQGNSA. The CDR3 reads CASSLRTGAVETQYF. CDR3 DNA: TGTGCCAGCAGCTTACGGACAGGGGCGGTGGAGACCCAGTACTTC.

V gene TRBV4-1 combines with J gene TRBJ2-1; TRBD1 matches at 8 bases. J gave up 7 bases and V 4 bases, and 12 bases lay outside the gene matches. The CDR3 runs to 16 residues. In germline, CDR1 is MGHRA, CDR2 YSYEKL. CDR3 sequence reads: CASSLPKTGATNEQFF. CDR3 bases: TGCGCCAGCAGCCTCCCTAAGACAGGGGCTACGAATGAGCAGTTCTTC.

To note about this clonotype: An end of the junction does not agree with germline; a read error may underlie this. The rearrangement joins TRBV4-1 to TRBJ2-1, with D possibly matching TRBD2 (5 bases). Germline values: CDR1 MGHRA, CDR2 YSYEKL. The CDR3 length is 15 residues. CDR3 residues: CAGSPLGGLHNEQFF. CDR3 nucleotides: TGCGCCGGCAGCCCCCTTGGCGGGTTGCACAATGAGCAGTTCTTC.

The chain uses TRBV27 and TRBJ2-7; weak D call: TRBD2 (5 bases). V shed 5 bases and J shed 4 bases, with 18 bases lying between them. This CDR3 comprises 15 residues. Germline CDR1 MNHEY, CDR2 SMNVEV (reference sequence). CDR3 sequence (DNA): TGTGCCAGCAGTATCCTCCGGGGAACAGCGTACGAGCAGTACTTC. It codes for CASSILRGTAYEQYF.

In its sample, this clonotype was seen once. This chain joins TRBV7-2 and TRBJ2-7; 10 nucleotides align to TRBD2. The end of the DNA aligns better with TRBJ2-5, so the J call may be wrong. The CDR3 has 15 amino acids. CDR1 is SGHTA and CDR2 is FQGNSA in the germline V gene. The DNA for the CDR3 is TGTGCCAGCAGCTCAGCGGGGGGGCGGCAAGAGACCCAGTACTTC. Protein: CASSSAGGRQETQYF.

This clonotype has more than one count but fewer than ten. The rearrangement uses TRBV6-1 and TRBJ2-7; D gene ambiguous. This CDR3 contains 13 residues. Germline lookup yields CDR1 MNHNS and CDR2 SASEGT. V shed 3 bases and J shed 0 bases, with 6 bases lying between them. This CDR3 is CASSERSSYEQYF. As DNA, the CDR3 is TGTGCCAGCAGTGAGAGGAGCTCCTACGAGCAGTACTTC.

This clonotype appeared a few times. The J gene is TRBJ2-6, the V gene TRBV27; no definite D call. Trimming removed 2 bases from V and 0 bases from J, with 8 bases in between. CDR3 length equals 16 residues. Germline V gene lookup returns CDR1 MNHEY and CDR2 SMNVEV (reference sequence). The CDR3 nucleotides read TGTGCCAGCAGTTTAGGCCACTACTCTGGGGCCAACGTCCTGACTTTC. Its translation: CASSLGHYSGANVLTF.

The CDR3: CASSHAGYTGFTFF. DNA of the CDR3: TGCGCCAGCAGCCACGCCGGATACACAGGGTTCACGTTCTTC. The chain carries TRBV4-3 and TRBJ2-1, with a weak D call TRBD1 (6 bases). Germline assignment: CDR1 LGHNA and CDR2 YSLEER. CDR3 length equals 14 residues. The ends were cut back, 3 bases at V and 15 bases at J, with 21 bases in the middle.

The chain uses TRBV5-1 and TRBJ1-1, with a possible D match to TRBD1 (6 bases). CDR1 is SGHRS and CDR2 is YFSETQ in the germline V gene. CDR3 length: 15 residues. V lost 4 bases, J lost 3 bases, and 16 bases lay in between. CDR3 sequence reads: CASSPDRTLHTEAFF. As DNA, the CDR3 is TGCGCCAGCAGCCCCGACAGGACTCTTCACACTGAAGCTTTCTTT.

CDR3 nucleotides: TGTGCCAGCAGTTTATCCCTGGGCGGAAATAATTCACCCCTCCACTTT. Residues: CASSLSLGGNNSPLHF. The gene calls are TRBV27 and TRBJ1-6; no clear D. Germline CDR1 and CDR2: MNHEY and SMNVEV (reference sequence). The germline V and J ends were trimmed by 0 bases and 5 bases, with 11 bases remaining between them. This CDR3 has 16 amino acids.

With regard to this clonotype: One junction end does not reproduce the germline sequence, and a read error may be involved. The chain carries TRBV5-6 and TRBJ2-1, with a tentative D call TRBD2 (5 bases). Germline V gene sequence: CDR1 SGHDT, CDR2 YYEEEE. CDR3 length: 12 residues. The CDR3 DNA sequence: TGTGCCGGCAGCTACGGGGATCATGAGCAGTTCTTC. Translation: CAGSYGDHEQFF.

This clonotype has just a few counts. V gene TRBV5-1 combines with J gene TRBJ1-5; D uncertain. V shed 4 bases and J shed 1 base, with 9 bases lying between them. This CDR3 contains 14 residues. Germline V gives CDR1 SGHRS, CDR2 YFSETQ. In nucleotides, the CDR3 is TGCGCCAGCAGCGCGGACGGGAGCAATCAGCCCCAGCATTTT. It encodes CASSADGSNQPQHF.

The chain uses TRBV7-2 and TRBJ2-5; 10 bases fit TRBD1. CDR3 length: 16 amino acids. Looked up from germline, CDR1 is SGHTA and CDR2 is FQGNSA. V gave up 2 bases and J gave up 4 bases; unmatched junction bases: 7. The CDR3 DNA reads TGTGCCAGCAGCTTATTTCTCCGGACAGGGGGAGAGACCCAGTACTTC. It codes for CASSLFLRTGGETQYF.

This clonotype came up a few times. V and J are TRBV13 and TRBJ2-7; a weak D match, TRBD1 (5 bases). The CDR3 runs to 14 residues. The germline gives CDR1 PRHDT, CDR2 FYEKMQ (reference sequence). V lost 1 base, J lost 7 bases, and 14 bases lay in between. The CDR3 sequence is CASSLVQGLGEQYF. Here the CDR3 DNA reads TGTGCCAGCAGCTTAGTCCAGGGCCTGGGGGAGCAGTACTTC.

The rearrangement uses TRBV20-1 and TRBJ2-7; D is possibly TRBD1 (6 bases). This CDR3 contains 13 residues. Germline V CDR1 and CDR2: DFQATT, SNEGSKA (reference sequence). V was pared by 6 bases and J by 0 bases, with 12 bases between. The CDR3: CSARDISSYEQYF. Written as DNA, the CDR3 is TGCAGTGCAAGGGACATCAGCTCCTACGAGCAGTACTTC.

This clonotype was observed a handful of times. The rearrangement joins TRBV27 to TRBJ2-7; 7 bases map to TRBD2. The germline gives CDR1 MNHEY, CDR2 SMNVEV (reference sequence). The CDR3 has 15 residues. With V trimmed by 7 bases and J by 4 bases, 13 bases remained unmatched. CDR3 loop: CASTATDSGGYEQYF. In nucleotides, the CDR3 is TGTGCCAGCACCGCTACTGACTCGGGGGGATACGAGCAGTACTTC.

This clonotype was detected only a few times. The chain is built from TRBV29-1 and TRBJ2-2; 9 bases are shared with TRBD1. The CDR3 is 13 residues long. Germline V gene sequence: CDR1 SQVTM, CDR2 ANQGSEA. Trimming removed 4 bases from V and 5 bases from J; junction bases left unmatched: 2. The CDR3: CSVGDRGTGELFF. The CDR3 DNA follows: TGCAGCGTTGGTGACAGGGGGACCGGGGAGCTGTTTTTT.

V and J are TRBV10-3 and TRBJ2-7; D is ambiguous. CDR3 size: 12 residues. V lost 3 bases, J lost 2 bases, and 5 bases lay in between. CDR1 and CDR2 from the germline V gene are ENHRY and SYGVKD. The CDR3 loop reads CAISEGTYEQYF. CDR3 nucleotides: TGTGCCATCAGTGAAGGAACCTACGAGCAGTACTTC.

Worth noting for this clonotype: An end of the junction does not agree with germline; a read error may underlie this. The CDR3 DNA follows: TGTGCCAGCAACTTATTCGTCCAGGGTAAAGAGACCCAGTACTTC. This gives the protein CASNLFVQGKETQYF. This rearrangement joins TRBV7-6 to TRBJ2-7; a possible D gene is TRBD1 (5 bases). The J call may not be correct, given that the DNA end is closer to TRBJ2-5. CDR3 length equals 15 residues. Germline CDR1 is SGHVS and CDR2 is FNYEAQ.

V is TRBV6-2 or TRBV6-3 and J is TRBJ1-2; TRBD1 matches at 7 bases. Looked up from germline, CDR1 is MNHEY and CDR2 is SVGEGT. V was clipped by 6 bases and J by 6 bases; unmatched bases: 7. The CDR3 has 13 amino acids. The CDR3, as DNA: TGTGCCAGCAGGCAGGGACAGAGCGATGGCTACACCTTC. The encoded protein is CASRQGQSDGYTF.

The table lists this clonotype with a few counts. The CDR3 here is CSARKLEPSTDTQYF. The CDR3 DNA is TGCAGTGCTAGAAAGTTGGAGCCTAGCACAGATACGCAGTATTTT. The chain couples TRBV20-1 to TRBJ2-3; D is uncertain. CDR1 is DFQATT and CDR2 is SNEGSKA in the germline V gene (reference sequence). V lost 2 bases and J 0 bases, leaving 12 bases between the germline ends. CDR3 size: 15 residues.

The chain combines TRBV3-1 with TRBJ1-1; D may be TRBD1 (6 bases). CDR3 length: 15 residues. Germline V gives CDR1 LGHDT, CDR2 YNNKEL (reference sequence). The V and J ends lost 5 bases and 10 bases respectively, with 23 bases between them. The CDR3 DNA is TGTGCCAGCAGCATAAGACAGGCCCATCCTGGGGGAGCTTTCTTT. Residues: CASSIRQAHPGGAFF. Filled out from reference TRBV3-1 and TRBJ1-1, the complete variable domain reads DTAVSQTPKYLVTQMGNDKSIKCEQNLGHDTMYWYKQDSKKFLKIMFSYNNKELIINETVPNRFSPKSPDKAHLNLHINSLELGDSAVYFCASSIRQAHPGGAFFGQGTRLTVV.

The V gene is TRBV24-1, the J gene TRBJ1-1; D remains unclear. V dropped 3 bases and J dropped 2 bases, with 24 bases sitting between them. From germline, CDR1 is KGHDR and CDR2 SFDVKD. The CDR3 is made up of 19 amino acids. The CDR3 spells CATSDVGRRAPGRNTEAFF. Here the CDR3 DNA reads TGTGCCACCAGTGATGTAGGAAGACGGGCCCCTGGGAGAAACACTGAAGCTTTCTTT.

The CDR3 region has the DNA TGTGCCAGCAGACCAGAGACAGGGTCTGGCACTGAAGCTTTCTTT. It specifies CASRPETGSGTEAFF. This chain uses TRBV2 with TRBJ1-1; 7 bases fit TRBD1. The V segment lost 6 bases and the J segment 4 bases; nucleotides outside the gene matches: 11. Germline V lookup: CDR1 SNHLY, CDR2 FYNNEI. The CDR3 is 15 residues long.

The CDR3: CASSPPRTPSSYEQYF. CDR3 coding DNA: TGCGCCAGCAGCCCCCCGAGGACTCCGAGCTCCTACGAGCAGTACTTC. The chain combines TRBV5-1 with TRBJ2-7; tentative D call: TRBD2 (5 bases). CDR1 and CDR2 (germline): SGHRS, YFSETQ. V shed 4 bases and J shed 0 bases, with 17 bases lying between them. This CDR3 has 16 residues. The variable domain in full, with the rest retrieved from reference TRBV5-1 and TRBJ2-7, is KAGVTQTPRYLIKTRGQQVTLSCSPISGHRSVSWYQQTPGQGLQFLFEYFSETQRNKGNFPGRFSGRQFSNSRSEMNVSTLELGDSALYLCASSPPRTPSSYEQYFGPGTRLTVT.

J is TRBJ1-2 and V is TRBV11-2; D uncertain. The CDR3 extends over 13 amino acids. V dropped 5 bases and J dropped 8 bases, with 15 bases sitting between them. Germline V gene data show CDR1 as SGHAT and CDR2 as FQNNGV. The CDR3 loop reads CASSLQDGGGYTF. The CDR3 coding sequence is TGTGCCAGCAGCCTCCAAGATGGCGGCGGCTACACCTTC. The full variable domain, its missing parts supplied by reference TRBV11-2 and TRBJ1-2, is EAGVAQSPRYKIIEKRQSVAFWCNPISGHATLYWYQQILGQGPKLLIQFQNNGVVDDSQLPKDRFSAERLKGVDSTLKIQPAKLEDSAVYLCASSLQDGGGYTFGSGTRLTVV.

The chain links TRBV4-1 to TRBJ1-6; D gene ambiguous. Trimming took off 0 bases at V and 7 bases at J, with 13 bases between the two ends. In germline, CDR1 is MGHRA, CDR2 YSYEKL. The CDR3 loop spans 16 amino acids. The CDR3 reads CASSQEVRVGNSPLHF. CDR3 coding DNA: TGCGCCAGCAGCCAAGAAGTCCGGGTGGGGAATTCACCCCTCCACTTT.

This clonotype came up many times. The CDR3 here is CASSTGTGDGYTF. The DNA of the CDR3 is TGTGCCAGCAGCACCGGGACAGGGGACGGCTACACCTTC. The chain recombines TRBV27 with TRBJ1-2; 10 nucleotides align to TRBD1. V dropped 6 bases and J dropped 8; count of bases not matched to a gene: 6. Looked up from germline, CDR1 is MNHEY and CDR2 is SMNVEV (reference sequence). CDR3 length: 13 residues.

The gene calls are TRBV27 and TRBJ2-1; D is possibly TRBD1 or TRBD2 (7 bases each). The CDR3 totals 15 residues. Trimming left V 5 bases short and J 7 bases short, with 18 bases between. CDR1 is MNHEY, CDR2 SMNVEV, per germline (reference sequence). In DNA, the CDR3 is TGTGCCAGCAGTCCAGGGGGAGCGGGAAGGAATGAGCAGTTCTTC. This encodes CASSPGGAGRNEQFF.

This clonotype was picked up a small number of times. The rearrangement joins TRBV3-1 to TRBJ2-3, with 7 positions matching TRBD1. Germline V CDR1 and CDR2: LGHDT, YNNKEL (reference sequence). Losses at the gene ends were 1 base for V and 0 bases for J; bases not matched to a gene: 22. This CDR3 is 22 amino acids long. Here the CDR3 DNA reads TGTGCCAGCAGCCAAGGATCCAGTCACGGGAAGACAGGGAAGCCGAGCACAGATACGCAGTATTTT. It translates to CASSQGSSHGKTGKPSTDTQYF.

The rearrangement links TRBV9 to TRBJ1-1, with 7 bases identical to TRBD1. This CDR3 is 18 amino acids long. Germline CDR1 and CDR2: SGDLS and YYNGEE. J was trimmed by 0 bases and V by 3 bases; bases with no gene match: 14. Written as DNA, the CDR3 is TGTGCCAGCAGCGCTCTAATTCCTCTCGGACAGGTGAACACTGAAGCTTTCTTT. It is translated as CASSALIPLGQVNTEAFF.

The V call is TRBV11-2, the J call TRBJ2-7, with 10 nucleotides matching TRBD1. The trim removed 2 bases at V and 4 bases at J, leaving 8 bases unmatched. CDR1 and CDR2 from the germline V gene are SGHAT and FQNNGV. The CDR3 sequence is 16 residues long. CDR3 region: CASSLRQGASIYEQYF. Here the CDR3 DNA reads TGTGCCAGCAGCTTAAGACAGGGGGCCTCGATTTACGAGCAGTACTTC.